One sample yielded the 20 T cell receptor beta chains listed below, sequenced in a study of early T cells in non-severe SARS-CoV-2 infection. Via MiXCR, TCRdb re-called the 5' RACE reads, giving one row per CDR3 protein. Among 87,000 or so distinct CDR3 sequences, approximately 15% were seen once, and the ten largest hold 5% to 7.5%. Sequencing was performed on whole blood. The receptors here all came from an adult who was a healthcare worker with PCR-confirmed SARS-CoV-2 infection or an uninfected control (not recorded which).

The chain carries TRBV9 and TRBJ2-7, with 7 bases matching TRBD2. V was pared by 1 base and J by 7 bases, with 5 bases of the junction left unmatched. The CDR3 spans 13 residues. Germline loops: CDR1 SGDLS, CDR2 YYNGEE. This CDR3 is CASSVTTGGEQYF. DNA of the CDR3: TGTGCCAGCAGCGTAACTACGGGGGGAGAGCAGTACTTC. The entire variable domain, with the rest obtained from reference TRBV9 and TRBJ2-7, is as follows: DSGVTQTPKHLITATGQRVTLRCSPRSGDLSVYWYQQSLDQGLQFLIQYYNGEERAKGNILERFSAQQFPDLHSELNLSSLELGDSALYFCASSVTTGGEQYFGPGTRLTVT.

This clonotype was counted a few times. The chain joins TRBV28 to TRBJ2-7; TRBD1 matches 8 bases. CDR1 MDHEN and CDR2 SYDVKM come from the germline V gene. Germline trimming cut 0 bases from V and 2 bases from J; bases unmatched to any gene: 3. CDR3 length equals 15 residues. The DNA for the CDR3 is TGTGCCAGCAGTTTATGGCAGGGGGCACCCTACGAGCAGTACTTC. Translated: CASSLWQGAPYEQYF.

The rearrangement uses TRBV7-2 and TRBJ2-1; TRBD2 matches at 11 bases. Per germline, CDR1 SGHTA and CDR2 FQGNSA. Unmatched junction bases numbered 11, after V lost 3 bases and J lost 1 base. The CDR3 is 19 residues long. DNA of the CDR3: TGTGCCAGCAGCTTGGTAGCGGGGGGGCTTGGTCTATCCTACAATGAGCAGTTCTTC. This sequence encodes CASSLVAGGLGLSYNEQFF.

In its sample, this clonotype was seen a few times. Written as DNA, the CDR3 is TGTGCCAGCAGCCCACAAGCGGGGGTCACCGGGGAGCTGTTTTTT. Protein sequence: CASSPQAGVTGELFF. The rearrangement joins TRBV7-9 to TRBJ2-2, with 8 nucleotides matching TRBD2. The germline V gene encodes CDR1 SEHNR and CDR2 FQNEAQ (reference sequence). The CDR3 is 15 amino acids. The J segment lost 4 bases and the V segment lost 5 bases, leaving 6 bases of the junction unmatched.

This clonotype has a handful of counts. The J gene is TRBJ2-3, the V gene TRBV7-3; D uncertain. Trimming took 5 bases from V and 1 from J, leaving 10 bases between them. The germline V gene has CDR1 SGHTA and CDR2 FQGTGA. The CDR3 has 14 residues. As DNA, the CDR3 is TGTGCCAGCAGCCTCACAAGGGGCACAGATACGCAGTATTTT. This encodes CASSLTRGTDTQYF.

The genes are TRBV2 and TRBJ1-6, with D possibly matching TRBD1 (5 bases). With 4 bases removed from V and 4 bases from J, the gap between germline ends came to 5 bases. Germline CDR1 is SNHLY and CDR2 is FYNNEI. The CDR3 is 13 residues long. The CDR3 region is CASSGQYNSPLHF. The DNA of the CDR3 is TGTGCCAGCAGTGGACAGTATAATTCACCCCTCCACTTT.

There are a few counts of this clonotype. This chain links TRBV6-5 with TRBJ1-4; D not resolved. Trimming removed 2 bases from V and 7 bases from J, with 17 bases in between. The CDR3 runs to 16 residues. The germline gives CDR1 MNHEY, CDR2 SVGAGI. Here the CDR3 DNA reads TGTGCCAGCAGTTACCTCCCGAAGGCCTGGGGTGAAAAACTGTTTTTT. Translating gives CASSYLPKAWGEKLFF.

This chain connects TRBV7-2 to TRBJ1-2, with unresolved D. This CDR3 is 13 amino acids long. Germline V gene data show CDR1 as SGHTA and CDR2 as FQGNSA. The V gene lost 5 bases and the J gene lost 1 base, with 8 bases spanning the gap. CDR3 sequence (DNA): TGTGCCAGCAGCGTAACCTTTAACTATGGCTACACCTTC. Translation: CASSVTFNYGYTF.

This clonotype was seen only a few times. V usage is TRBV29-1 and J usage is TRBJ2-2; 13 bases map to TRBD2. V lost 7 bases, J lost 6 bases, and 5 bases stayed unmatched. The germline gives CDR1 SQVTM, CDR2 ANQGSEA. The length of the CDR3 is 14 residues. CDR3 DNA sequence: TGCAGCGGGGGACTAGCGGGGAGTTCCGGGGAGCTGTTTTTT. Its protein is CSGGLAGSSGELFF.

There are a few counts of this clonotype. CDR3 residues: CASSVATTEAFF. The CDR3 DNA follows: TGTGCCAGCAGCGTAGCCACCACTGAAGCTTTCTTT. The rearrangement uses TRBV11-2 and TRBJ1-1; D is undetermined. V was pared by 5 bases and J by 4 bases, with 8 bases between. The germline CDR1 and CDR2 sequences are SGHAT and FQNNGV. The CDR3 runs to 12 residues.

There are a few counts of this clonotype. This CDR3 is CSARDGTSRHEQYF. The CDR3 nucleotides read TGCAGTGCTAGAGACGGGACTAGCCGGCACGAGCAGTACTTC. The V call is TRBV20-1, the J call TRBJ2-7; 9 bases line up with TRBD2. CDR1 and CDR2 from the germline V gene are DFQATT and SNEGSKA (reference sequence). V dropped 0 bases and J dropped 5; count of bases not matched to a gene: 5. The CDR3 sequence is 14 residues long.

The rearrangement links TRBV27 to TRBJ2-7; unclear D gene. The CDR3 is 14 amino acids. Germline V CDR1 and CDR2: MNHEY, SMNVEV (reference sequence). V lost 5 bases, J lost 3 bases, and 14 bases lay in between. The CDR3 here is CASSPRAEYYEQYF. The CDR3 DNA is TGTGCCAGCAGTCCCCGGGCCGAGTACTACGAGCAGTACTTC.

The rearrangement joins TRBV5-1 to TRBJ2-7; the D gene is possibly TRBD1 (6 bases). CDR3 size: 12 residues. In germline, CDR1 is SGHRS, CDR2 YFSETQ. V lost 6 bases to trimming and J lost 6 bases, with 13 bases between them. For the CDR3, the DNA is TGCGCCAGCATGACAGGAGTTGGCGAGCAGTACTTC. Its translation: CASMTGVGEQYF.

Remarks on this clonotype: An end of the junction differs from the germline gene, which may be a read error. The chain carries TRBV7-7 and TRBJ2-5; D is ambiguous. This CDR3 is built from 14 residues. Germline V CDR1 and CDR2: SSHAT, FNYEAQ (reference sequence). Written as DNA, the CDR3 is TGTGCTAGCAGCCCTAACGGAATCGACGAGACCCAGTACTTC. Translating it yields CASSPNGIDETQYF.

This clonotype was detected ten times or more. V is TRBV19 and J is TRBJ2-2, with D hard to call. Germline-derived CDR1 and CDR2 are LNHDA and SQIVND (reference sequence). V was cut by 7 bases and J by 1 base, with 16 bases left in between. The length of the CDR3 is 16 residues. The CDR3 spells CASTGMAQLNTGELFF. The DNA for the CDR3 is TGTGCCAGTACTGGGATGGCACAGTTGAACACCGGGGAGCTGTTTTTT.

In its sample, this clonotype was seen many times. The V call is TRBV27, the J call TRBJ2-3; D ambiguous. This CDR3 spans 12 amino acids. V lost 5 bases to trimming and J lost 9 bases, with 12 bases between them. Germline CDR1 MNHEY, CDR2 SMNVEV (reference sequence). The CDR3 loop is CASSPTSFTQYF. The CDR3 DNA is TGTGCCAGCAGTCCGACTTCTTTCACGCAGTATTTT.

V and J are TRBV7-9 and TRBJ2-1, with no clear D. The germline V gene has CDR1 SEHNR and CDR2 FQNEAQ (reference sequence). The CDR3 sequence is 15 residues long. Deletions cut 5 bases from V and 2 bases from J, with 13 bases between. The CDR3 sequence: CASSAVRTTYNEQFF. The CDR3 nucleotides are TGTGCCAGCAGCGCCGTACGGACCACCTACAATGAGCAGTTCTTC.

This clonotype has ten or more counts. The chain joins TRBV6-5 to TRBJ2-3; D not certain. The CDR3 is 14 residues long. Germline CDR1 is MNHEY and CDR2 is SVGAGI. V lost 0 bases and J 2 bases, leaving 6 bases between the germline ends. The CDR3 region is CASSYSAITDTQYF. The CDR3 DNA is TGTGCCAGCAGTTACTCCGCGATCACAGATACGCAGTATTTT.

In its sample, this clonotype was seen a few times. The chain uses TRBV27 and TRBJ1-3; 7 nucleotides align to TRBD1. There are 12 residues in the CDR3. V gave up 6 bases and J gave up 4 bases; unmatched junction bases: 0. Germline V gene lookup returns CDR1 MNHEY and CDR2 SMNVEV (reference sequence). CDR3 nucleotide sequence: TGTGCCAGCAGGACAGGGGGAAACACCATATATTTT. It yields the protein CASRTGGNTIYF.

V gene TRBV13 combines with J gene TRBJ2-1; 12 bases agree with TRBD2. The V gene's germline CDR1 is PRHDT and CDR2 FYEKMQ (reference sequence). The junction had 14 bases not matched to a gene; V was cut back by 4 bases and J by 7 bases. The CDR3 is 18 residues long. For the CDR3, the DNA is TGTGCCAGCAGCTCCCCGCGGGGCCAGACTAGCGGGGGAAATGAGCAGTTCTTC. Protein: CASSSPRGQTSGGNEQFF.